The clone carrying this T cell receptor beta chain was seen many times. V was clipped by 1 base and J by 3 bases; unmatched bases: 2. Germline V gene lookup returns CDR1 SGHRS and CDR2 YFSETQ. There are 14 residues in the CDR3. This specimen belongs to a study of early T cells in non-severe SARS-CoV-2 infection. As part of library construction, unique molecular identifiers were attached to individual cDNA molecules. TCRdb re-called the 5' RACE reads through MiXCR, storing one row per CDR3 protein. There are about 35,000 distinct CDR3 sequences in the sample; about 3.9% occur only once, and around 5.6% lies in the top ten.

Sequencing used whole blood. This TCR derives from an adult who was a healthcare worker with PCR-confirmed SARS-CoV-2 infection or an uninfected control (not recorded which). The chain carries TRBV5-1 and TRBJ2-3, with 7 bases identical to TRBD1. CDR3 in amino acids: CASSLRGPTDTQYF. Written as DNA, the CDR3 is TGCGCCAGCAGCTTGAGGGGGCCAACAGATACGCAGTATTTT. Using reference TRBV5-1 and TRBJ2-3 for the parts outside the CDR3, the full variable domain is KAGVTQTPRYLIKTRGQQVTLSCSPISGHRSVSWYQQTPGQGLQFLFEYFSETQRNKGNFPGRFSGRQFSNSRSEMNVSTLELGDSALYLCASSLRGPTDTQYFGPGTRLTVL.